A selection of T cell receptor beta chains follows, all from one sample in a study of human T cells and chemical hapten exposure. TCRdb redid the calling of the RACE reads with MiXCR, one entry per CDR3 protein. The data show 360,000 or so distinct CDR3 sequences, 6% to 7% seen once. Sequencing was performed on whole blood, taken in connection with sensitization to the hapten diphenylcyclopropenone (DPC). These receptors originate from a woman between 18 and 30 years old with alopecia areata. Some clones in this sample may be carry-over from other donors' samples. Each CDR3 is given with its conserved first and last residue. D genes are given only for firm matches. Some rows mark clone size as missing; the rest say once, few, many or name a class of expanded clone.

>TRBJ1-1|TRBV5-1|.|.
CASSLDGGEAFF
TGCGCCAGCAGCTTGGACGGGGGAGAAGCTTTCTTT
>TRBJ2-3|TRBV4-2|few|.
CASSQISTDTQYF
TGTGCCAGCAGCCAAATAAGCACAGATACGCAGTATTTT
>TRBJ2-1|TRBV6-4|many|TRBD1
CASSPGQGEYNEQFF
TGTGCCAGCTCCCCGGGACAGGGGGAATACAATGAGCAGTTCTTC
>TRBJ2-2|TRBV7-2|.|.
CASRLRSGTGELFF
TGTGCCAGCAGGCTTCGATCTGGCACCGGGGAGCTGTTTTTT
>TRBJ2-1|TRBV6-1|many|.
CASSELAPEGDEQFF
TGTGCCAGCAGTGAATTAGCGCCCGAGGGGGATGAGCAGTTCTTC
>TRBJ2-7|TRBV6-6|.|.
CASSKTSLVNEQYF
TGTGCCAGCAGTAAAACTAGCCTGGTAAACGAGCAGTACTTC
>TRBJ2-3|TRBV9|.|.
CASSVDVYTDTQYF
TGTGCCAGCAGCGTAGATGTCTACACAGATACGCAGTATTTT
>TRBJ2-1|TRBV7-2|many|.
CASSLNSGGRDEQFF
TGTGCCAGCAGCTTAAATTCCGGGGGGCGGGATGAGCAGTTCTTC
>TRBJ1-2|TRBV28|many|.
CASRPGRRSYGYTF
TGTGCCAGCAGACCCGGACGGCGGAGCTATGGCTACACCTTC
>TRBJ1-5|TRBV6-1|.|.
CASSDRVASNQPQHF
TGTGCCAGCAGTGACAGGGTTGCTAGCAATCAGCCCCAGCATTTT
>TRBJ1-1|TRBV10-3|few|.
CAISERVEGREAFF
TGTGCCATCAGTGAACGGGTGGAGGGGCGTGAAGCTTTCTTT
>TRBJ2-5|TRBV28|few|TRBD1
CASTGGQEETQYF
TGTGCCAGCACCGGAGGACAGGAAGAGACCCAGTACTTC
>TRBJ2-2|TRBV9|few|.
CASSPPGSWTGELFF
TGTGCCAGCAGCCCCCCAGGGAGCTGGACCGGGGAGCTGTTTTTT
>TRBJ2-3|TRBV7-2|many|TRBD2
CASSFRLATDTQYF
TGTGCCAGCAGCTTCAGACTAGCGACAGATACGCAGTATTTT
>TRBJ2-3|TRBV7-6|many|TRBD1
CASSRRTGPSTDTQYF
TGTGCCAGCAGCAGGCGGACAGGCCCCAGCACAGATACGCAGTATTTT
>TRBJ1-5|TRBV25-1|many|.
CASRQGDQPQHF
TGTGCCAGCAGACAGGGCGATCAGCCCCAGCATTTT
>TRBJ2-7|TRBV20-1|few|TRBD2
CSVKPGQRTSGVNEQYF
TGCAGTGTCAAACCGGGACAGAGGACTAGCGGGGTCAACGAGCAGTACTTC
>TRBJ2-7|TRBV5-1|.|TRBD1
CASRSGTGSYEQYF
TGCGCCAGTCGCTCCGGGACAGGCTCCTACGAGCAGTACTTC
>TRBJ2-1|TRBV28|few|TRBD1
CASFLRQGAGYNEQFF
TGTGCCAGTTTTCTTCGACAGGGCGCGGGCTACAATGAGCAGTTCTTC
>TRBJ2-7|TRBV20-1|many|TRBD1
CSATPTGTSEQYF
TGCAGTGCTACCCCGACAGGGACGAGCGAGCAGTACTTC
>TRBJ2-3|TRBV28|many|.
CASSLAPAGDTQYF
TGTGCCAGCTCCCTTGCGCCCGCCGGAGATACGCAGTATTTT
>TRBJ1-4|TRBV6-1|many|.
CASSVRHSNEKLFF
TGTGCCAGCAGTGTTCGGCACAGTAATGAAAAACTGTTTTTT
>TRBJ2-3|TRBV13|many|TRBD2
CASSFRGGYADTQYF
TGTGCCAGCAGCTTTCGCGGGGGGTACGCAGATACGCAGTATTTT
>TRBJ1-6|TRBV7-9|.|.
CASRPDAASSPLHF
TGTGCCAGCAGGCCGGATGCGGCCTCTTCACCCCTCCACTTT
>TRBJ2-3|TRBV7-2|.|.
CASSPVRTDTQYF
TGTGCCAGCAGCCCAGTTCGCACAGATACGCAGTATTTT
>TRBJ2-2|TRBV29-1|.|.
CSVERGFATGELFF
TGCAGCGTTGAGAGAGGGTTCGCTACCGGGGAGCTGTTTTTT
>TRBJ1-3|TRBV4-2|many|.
CASSPARGASGNTIYF
TGTGCCAGCAGTCCCGCTCGGGGGGCGTCTGGAAACACCATATATTTT
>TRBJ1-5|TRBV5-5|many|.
CASSPTFNQPQHF
TGTGCCAGCAGCCCCACTTTTAATCAGCCCCAGCATTTT
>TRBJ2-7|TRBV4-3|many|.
CASSPDRSNYEQYF
TGCGCCAGCAGCCCGGACAGATCTAACTACGAGCAGTACTTC
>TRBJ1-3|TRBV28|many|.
CASSFPNSGNTIYF
TGTGCCAGCAGTTTTCCTAACTCTGGAAACACCATATATTTT
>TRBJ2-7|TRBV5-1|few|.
CASSGWPQTYEQYF
TGCGCCAGCAGCGGCTGGCCCCAAACCTACGAGCAGTACTTC